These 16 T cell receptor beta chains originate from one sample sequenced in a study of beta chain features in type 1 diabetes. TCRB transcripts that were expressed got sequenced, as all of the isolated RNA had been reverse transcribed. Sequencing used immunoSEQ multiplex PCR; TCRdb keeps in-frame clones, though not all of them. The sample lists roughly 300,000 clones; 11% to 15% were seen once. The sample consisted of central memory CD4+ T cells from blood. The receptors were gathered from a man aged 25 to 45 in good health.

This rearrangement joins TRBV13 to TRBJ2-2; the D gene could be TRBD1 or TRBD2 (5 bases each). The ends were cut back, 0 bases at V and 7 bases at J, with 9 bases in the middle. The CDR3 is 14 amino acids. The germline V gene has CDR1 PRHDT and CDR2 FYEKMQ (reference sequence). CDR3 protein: CASSLGHGGGELFF. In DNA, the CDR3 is TGTGCCAGCAGCTTAGGCCATGGGGGCGGGGAGCTGTTTTTT. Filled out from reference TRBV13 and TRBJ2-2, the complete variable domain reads AAGVIQSPRHLIKEKRETATLKCYPIPRHDTVYWYQQGPGQDPQFLISFYEKMQSDKGSIPDRFSAQQFSDYHSELNMSSLELGDSALYFCASSLGHGGGELFFGEGSRLTVL.

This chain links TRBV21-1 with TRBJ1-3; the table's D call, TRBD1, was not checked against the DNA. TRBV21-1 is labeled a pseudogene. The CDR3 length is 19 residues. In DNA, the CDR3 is TGTGCCAGCAGCAACCGGGACAGGGGGCGTAGATCGCTCGGAAACACCATATATTTT. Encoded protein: CASSNRDRGRRSLGNTIYF.

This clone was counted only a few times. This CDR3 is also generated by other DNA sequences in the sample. The CDR3 sequence is CASSEGGNEQFF. The CDR3 nucleotides read TGTGCCAGCAGTGAAGGGGGCAATGAGCAGTTCTTC. The chain links TRBV2 to TRBJ2-1; D unclear. The CDR3 spans 12 residues. The germline V gene encodes CDR1 SNHLY and CDR2 FYNNEI. V lost 1 base and J 6 bases, leaving 4 bases between the germline ends.

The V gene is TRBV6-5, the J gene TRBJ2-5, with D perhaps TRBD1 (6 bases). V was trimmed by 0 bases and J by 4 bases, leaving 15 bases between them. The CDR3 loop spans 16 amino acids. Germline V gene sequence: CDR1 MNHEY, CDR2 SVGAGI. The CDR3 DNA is TGTGCCAGCAGTTACTCGCCGACAGGTGGAGGAGAGACCCAGTACTTC. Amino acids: CASSYSPTGGGETQYF.

CDR3 in DNA: TGTGCCAGCAGCTCCCGGTCGGGAGATCAGCCCCAGCATTTT. Its protein is CASSSRSGDQPQHF. The gene calls are TRBV2 and TRBJ1-5; unclear D gene. The germline V gene encodes CDR1 SNHLY and CDR2 FYNNEI. This CDR3 is 14 amino acids long. Between the trimmed V and J ends, which lost 6 bases and 5 bases, there was a span of 14 bases. Combining the CDR3 with reference TRBV2 and TRBJ1-5 gives the whole variable domain EPEVTQTPSHQVTQMGQEVILRCVPISNHLYFYWYRQILGQKVEFLVSFYNNEISEKSEIFDDQFSVERPDGSNFTLKIRSTKLEDSAMYFCASSSRSGDQPQHFGDGTRLSIL.

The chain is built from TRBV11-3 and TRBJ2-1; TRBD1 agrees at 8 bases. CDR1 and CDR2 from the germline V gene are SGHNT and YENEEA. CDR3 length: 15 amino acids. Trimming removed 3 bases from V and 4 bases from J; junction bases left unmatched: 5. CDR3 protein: CASSLGQDLYNEQFF. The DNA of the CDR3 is TGTGCCAGCAGCTTGGGACAGGATTTATACAATGAGCAGTTCTTC.

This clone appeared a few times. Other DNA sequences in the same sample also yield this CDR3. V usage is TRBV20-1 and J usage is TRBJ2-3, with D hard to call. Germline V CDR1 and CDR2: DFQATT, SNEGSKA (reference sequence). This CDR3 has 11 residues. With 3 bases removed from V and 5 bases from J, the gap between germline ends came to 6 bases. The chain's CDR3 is CSARVGDTQYF. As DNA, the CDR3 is TGCAGTGCTAGGGTGGGAGATACGCAGTATTTT.

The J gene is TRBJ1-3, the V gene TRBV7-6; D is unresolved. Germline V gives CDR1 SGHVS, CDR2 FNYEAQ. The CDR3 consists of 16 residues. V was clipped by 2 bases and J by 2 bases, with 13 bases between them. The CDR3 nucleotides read TGTGCCAGCAGCTTAAATAGACTGGAGGCTGGAAACACCATATATTTT. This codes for CASSLNRLEAGNTIYF.

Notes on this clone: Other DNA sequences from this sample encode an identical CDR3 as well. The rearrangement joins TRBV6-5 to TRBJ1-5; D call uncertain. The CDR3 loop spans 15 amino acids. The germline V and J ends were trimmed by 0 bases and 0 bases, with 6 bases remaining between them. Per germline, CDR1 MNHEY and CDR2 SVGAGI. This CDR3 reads CASSYSPNSNQPQHF. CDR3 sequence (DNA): TGTGCCAGCAGTTACTCACCTAATAGCAATCAGCCCCAGCATTTT.

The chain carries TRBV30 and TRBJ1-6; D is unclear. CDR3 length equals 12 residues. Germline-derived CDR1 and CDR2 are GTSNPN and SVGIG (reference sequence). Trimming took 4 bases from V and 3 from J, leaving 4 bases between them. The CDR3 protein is CAWNFYNSPLHF. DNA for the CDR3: TGTGCCTGGAATTTCTATAATTCACCCCTCCACTTT.

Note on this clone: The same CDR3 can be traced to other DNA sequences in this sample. CDR3 residues: CASSPDYNEQFF. The CDR3 nucleotides are TGCGCCAGCAGCCCGGACTACAATGAGCAGTTCTTC. The J gene is TRBJ2-1, the V gene TRBV10-2; no firm D call. Germline loops: CDR1 WSHSY, CDR2 SAAADI. The CDR3 contains 12 residues. Trimming cost V 6 bases and J 3 bases, with 6 bases left between them.

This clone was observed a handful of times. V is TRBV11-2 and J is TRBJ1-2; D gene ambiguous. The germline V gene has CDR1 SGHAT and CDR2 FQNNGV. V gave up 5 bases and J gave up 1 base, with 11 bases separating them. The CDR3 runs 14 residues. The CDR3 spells CASSPRSVNYGYTF. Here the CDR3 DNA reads TGTGCCAGCAGCCCTCGATCCGTTAACTATGGCTACACCTTC.

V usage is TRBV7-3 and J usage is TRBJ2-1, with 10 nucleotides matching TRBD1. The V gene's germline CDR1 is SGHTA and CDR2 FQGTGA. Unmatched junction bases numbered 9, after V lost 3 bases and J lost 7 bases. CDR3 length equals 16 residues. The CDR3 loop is CASSFGRTGGKNEQFF. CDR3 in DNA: TGTGCCAGCAGCTTCGGGAGGACAGGGGGGAAAAATGAGCAGTTCTTC.

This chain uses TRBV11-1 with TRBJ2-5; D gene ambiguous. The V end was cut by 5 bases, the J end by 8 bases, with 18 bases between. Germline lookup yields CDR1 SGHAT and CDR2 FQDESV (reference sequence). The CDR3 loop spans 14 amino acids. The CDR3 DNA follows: TGTGCCAGCAGCCATTCCGGGCCCTTAGAAACCCAGTACTTC. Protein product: CASSHSGPLETQYF.

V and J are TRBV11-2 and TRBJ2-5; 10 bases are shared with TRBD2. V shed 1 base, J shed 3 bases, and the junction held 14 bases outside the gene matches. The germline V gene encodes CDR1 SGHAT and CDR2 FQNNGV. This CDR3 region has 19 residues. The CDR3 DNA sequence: TGTGCCAGCAGCTTAGGAAGGTTGATTAGCGGGAGGCCCAAAGAGACCCAGTACTTC. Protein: CASSLGRLISGRPKETQYF.

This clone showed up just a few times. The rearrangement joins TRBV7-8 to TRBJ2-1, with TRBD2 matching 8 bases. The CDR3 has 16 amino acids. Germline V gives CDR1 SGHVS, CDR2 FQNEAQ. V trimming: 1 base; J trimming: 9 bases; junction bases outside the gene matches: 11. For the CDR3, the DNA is TGTGCCAGCAGCTTAGAGGCTGTGGGACTAGTGGTTGAGCAGTTCTTC. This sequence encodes CASSLEAVGLVVEQFF.